One sample yielded the 23 T cell receptor beta chains listed below, sequenced in a study of shared clonotypes between healthy human individuals. CD8 cells regarded as naive lacked CD45RO, were positively chosen for CCR7, and omitted terminally differentiated effector memory CD45RA+ cells. Libraries were prepared by immunoSEQ multiplex PCR; TCRdb keeps only in-frame clonotypes and omits some of them. The sample lists over 750,000 clones, about 96% seen once, with approximately 0.2% in the top ten. Sequenced material: naive CD8+ T cells sorted from blood. Every receptor here comes from a young man in good health.

The chain uses TRBV27 and TRBJ1-4; no firm D call. Germline-derived CDR1 and CDR2 are MNHEY and SMNVEV (reference sequence). The CDR3 extends over 14 amino acids. V shed 7 bases and J shed 2 bases, with 11 bases lying between them. CDR3 in amino acids: CASTSGSTNEKLFF. The CDR3 bases are TGTGCCAGCACCAGCGGGTCTACTAATGAAAAACTGTTTTTT.

A note on this clone: This same CDR3 is encoded by further DNA sequences in the sample. This rearrangement joins TRBV28 to TRBJ2-7, with D tentatively TRBD1 (6 bases). The V end lost 6 bases, the J end lost 3 bases, and 9 bases lay between the germline ends. Germline CDR1 is MDHEN and CDR2 is SYDVKM. The CDR3 sequence is 12 residues long. CDR3 residues: CASSPRGYEQYF. The DNA for the CDR3 is TGTGCCAGCAGCCCCAGGGGCTACGAGCAGTACTTC.

The chain uses TRBV28 and TRBJ1-5, with 11 bases identical to TRBD1. Germline assignment: CDR1 MDHEN and CDR2 SYDVKM. This CDR3 comprises 15 residues. Trimming took 5 bases from V and 5 from J; bases not matched to a gene: 5. The chain's CDR3 is CASSPRGQGDQPQHF. In DNA form, the CDR3 reads TGTGCCAGCAGTCCCCGGGGACAGGGGGATCAGCCCCAGCATTTT.

The chain links TRBV4-3 to TRBJ2-1; D is ambiguous. The ends were cut back, 3 bases at V and 8 bases at J, with 20 bases in the middle. This CDR3 has 16 residues. CDR1 is LGHNA, CDR2 YSLEER, per germline. The CDR3 DNA reads as TGCGCCAGCAGCCAGGACCGGGCCCCTCCTTTGCATGAGCAGTTCTTC. Protein: CASSQDRAPPLHEQFF.

The chain employs TRBV5-1 and TRBJ2-7; D is ambiguous. Germline CDR1 is SGHRS and CDR2 is YFSETQ. V was trimmed by 2 bases and J by 4 bases, leaving 10 bases between them. This CDR3 is built from 13 residues. The CDR3 loop reads CASSFGREYEQYF. The CDR3 DNA reads TGCGCCAGCAGCTTTGGTAGGGAATACGAGCAGTACTTC.

The gene calls are TRBV4-2 and TRBJ2-7; D unclear. The CDR3 loop spans 12 amino acids. V was clipped by 5 bases and J by 2 bases, with 7 bases between them. CDR1 and CDR2 from the germline V gene are LGHNA and YNFKEQ. The CDR3 nucleotides read TGTGCCAGCAGCGAACCCCCCTACGAGCAGTACTTC. Translating gives CASSEPPYEQYF.

The rearrangement joins TRBV7-9 to TRBJ2-1, with D perhaps being TRBD1 or TRBD2 (5 bases each). Trimming took 7 bases from V and 1 from J, leaving 11 bases between them. This CDR3 comprises 14 residues. Germline lookup yields CDR1 SEHNR and CDR2 FQNEAQ (reference sequence). CDR3 DNA: TGTGCCAGCATTTGGGGGAGTTCCTACAATGAGCAGTTCTTC. Encoded protein: CASIWGSSYNEQFF.

This rearrangement joins TRBV11-2 to TRBJ2-7; the match to TRBD2 covers 10 bases. Germline lookup yields CDR1 SGHAT and CDR2 FQNNGV. This CDR3 contains 15 residues. V lost 3 bases and J lost 0; bases outside the gene matches: 2. DNA for the CDR3: TGTGCCAGCAGCTTCGGGACTAGCGACTCCTACGAGCAGTACTTC. It encodes CASSFGTSDSYEQYF.

The V call is TRBV4-1, the J call TRBJ1-1; D uncertain. Germline CDR1 is MGHRA and CDR2 is YSYEKL. This CDR3 is built from 12 residues. Trimming took 0 bases from V and 7 from J, leaving 6 bases between them. CDR3 DNA sequence: TGCGCCAGCAGCCAAGAGCCGGGTGAAGCTTTCTTT. Its translation: CASSQEPGEAFF.

The genes are TRBV5-1 and TRBJ2-1; 9 bases are a match to TRBD2. V lost 4 bases, J lost 8 bases, and 16 bases stayed unmatched. This CDR3 spans 17 amino acids. CDR1 and CDR2 from the germline V gene are SGHRS and YFSETQ. CDR3 nucleotides: TGCGCCAGCAGCAGCGGACTTCTAGCGGGAAGGGACGATGAGCAGTTCTTC. This encodes CASSSGLLAGRDDEQFF.

Only a few counts were recorded for this clone. The chain uses TRBV7-9 and TRBJ2-7, with 9 positions matching TRBD2. Germline CDR1 SEHNR, CDR2 FQNEAQ (reference sequence). The CDR3 runs to 14 residues. With 5 bases clipped from V and 3 bases from J, the junction kept 5 bases outside the gene matches. This CDR3 reads CASSRTSEIYEQYF. CDR3 bases: TGTGCCAGCAGCCGGACTAGCGAGATCTACGAGCAGTACTTC. The full variable domain, with the rest looked up from reference TRBV7-9 and TRBJ2-7, is DTGVSQNPRHKITKRGQNVTFRCDPISEHNRLYWYRQTLGQGPEFLTYFQNEAQLEKSRLLSDRFSAERPKGSFSTLEIQRTEQGDSAMYLCASSRTSEIYEQYFGPGTRLTVT.

DNA for the CDR3: TGTGCCAGCAGTGAGGGACAGGGGATTTCCTACGAGCAGTACTTC. This codes for CASSEGQGISYEQYF. The V gene is TRBV2, the J gene TRBJ2-7; 10 nucleotides agree with TRBD1. V was clipped by 3 bases and J by 1 base; unmatched bases: 3. Germline loops: CDR1 SNHLY, CDR2 FYNNEI. The CDR3 contains 15 residues.

V and J are TRBV5-6 and TRBJ2-7; 7 positions agree with TRBD1. CDR3 length: 12 residues. From germline, CDR1 is SGHDT and CDR2 YYEEEE. V lost 4 bases and J lost 7; bases outside the gene matches: 5. The CDR3: CASSQGTEEQYF. The CDR3 bases are TGTGCCAGCAGCCAAGGGACAGAAGAGCAGTACTTC.

The chain recombines TRBV2 with TRBJ1-2; TRBD1 might be the D (6 bases). V was trimmed by 6 bases and J by 10 bases, leaving 9 bases between them. This CDR3 region has 10 residues. CDR1 and CDR2 from the germline V gene are SNHLY and FYNNEI. The CDR3: CASRDRIYTF. The CDR3 bases are TGTGCCAGCAGGGACAGAATCTACACCTTC.

The genes are TRBV29-1 and TRBJ2-5; 10 bases are shared with TRBD2. The CDR3 runs 16 residues. CDR1 is SQVTM and CDR2 is ANQGSEA in the germline V gene. The V gene end was trimmed by 3 bases and the J gene end by 1 base; junction bases not matched to a gene: 8. In DNA, the CDR3 is TGCAGCGTTGAGTCTAGCGGGGGCCGCGCCCAAGAGACCCAGTACTTC. Residues: CSVESSGGRAQETQYF.

This chain joins TRBV7-6 and TRBJ2-1, with D possibly matching TRBD2 (5 bases). The germline V gene encodes CDR1 SGHVS and CDR2 FNYEAQ. V dropped 5 bases and J dropped 6 bases, with 17 bases sitting between them. The CDR3 has 15 amino acids. The CDR3 nucleotides read TGTGCCAGCAGCCTAGAAGCGGATCCCCTCAATGAGCAGTTCTTC. Its translation is CASSLEADPLNEQFF.

J is TRBJ1-4 and V is TRBV6-5, with D perhaps TRBD1 (5 bases). CDR3 size: 15 residues. Trimming stripped 5 bases from V and 8 bases from J, with 18 bases between. Germline CDR1 is MNHEY and CDR2 is SVGAGI. The CDR3 reads CASSPLGGVEEKLFF. In DNA form, the CDR3 reads TGTGCCAGCAGTCCCTTGGGAGGGGTGGAGGAAAAACTGTTTTTT.

This chain connects TRBV27 to TRBJ2-5, with D hard to call. V lost 2 bases, J lost 1 base, and 5 bases lay in between. The germline gives CDR1 MNHEY, CDR2 SMNVEV (reference sequence). CDR3 length equals 13 residues. CDR3: CASSLDIQETQYF. The DNA of the CDR3 is TGTGCCAGCAGTTTAGATATCCAAGAGACCCAGTACTTC.

The chain has TRBV7-9 and TRBJ1-2; 9 nucleotides match TRBD1. CDR3 size: 14 residues. V was clipped by 5 bases and J by 5 bases; unmatched bases: 6. Looked up from germline, CDR1 is SEHNR and CDR2 is FQNEAQ (reference sequence). CDR3 bases: TGTGCCAGCAGCAAAGACGACAGGGGGTATGGCTACACCTTC. This encodes CASSKDDRGYGYTF. The full variable domain, with the rest looked up from reference TRBV7-9 and TRBJ1-2, is DTGVSQNPRHKITKRGQNVTFRCDPISEHNRLYWYRQTLGQGPEFLTYFQNEAQLEKSRLLSDRFSAERPKGSFSTLEIQRTEQGDSAMYLCASSKDDRGYGYTFGSGTRLTVV.

The CDR3 protein is CASSFYSWGPGTEAFF. The CDR3 DNA reads TGTGCCAGCAGCTTTTATAGTTGGGGCCCGGGCACTGAAGCTTTCTTT. The V gene is TRBV7-6, the J gene TRBJ1-1; D is perhaps TRBD1 (5 bases). The CDR3 length is 16 residues. Germline V gene sequence: CDR1 SGHVS, CDR2 FNYEAQ. Trimming took off 3 bases at V and 4 bases at J, with 18 bases between the two ends.

V usage is TRBV28 and J usage is TRBJ2-1, with 11 bases matching TRBD2. From germline, CDR1 is MDHEN and CDR2 SYDVKM. The V and J ends lost 5 bases and 0 bases, in that order; junction bases with no gene match: 21. The CDR3 extends over 22 amino acids. CDR3 DNA: TGTGCCAGCAGTACCCCCACCACGGGACTAGCGGATTCCTCTTACTCCTACAATGAGCAGTTCTTC. Amino acid sequence: CASSTPTTGLADSSYSYNEQFF.

This chain uses TRBV6-1 with TRBJ2-7; D unresolved. The ends were cut back, 1 base at V and 1 base at J, with 14 bases in the middle. Germline CDR1 is MNHNS and CDR2 is SASEGT. The CDR3 totals 16 residues. The CDR3 bases are TGTGCCAGCAGTGAAGATATGGGGTCCTATTCCTACGAGCAGTACTTC. Translating it yields CASSEDMGSYSYEQYF.

The gene calls are TRBV14 and TRBJ2-5, with 7 bases lining up with TRBD1. This CDR3 spans 14 amino acids. V trimming: 3 bases; J trimming: 2 bases; junction bases outside the gene matches: 3. Germline V gene sequence: CDR1 SGHDN, CDR2 FVKESK. The CDR3 loop reads CASSQSGQQETQYF. In DNA form, the CDR3 reads TGTGCCAGCAGCCAGTCGGGACAGCAAGAGACCCAGTACTTC.